The T cell receptor (beta chain) described here comes from a study of T cells in Graves' hyperthyroidism and ophthalmopathy (dated by TCRdb to about 2019). As for the study more broadly: Peripheral blood samples were taken at the time of initial diagnosis, prior to any treatment. TCR V-J signatures able to tell the groups apart were searched for in a discovery cohort of more than 90 patients, of whom 43 had Graves' ophthalmopathy and more than 55 had stable Graves' hyperthyroidism. An independent validation cohort of around 20 hyperthyroidism patients and some 15 patients who later progressed to ophthalmopathy tested prospective prediction of ophthalmopathy. The roughly 94 discovery patients were randomly divided into training and test sets at a 7:3 ratio. In addition, the study compared T-cell repertoires in thyroid tissue and in blood from 6 or 7 Graves' hyperthyroidism patients. Following sampling, methimazole starting at 30 mg daily was given to hyperthyroidism patients, and high-dose intravenous methylprednisolone was given to ophthalmopathy patients. TCR Vbeta CDR3 sequencing of 120 to 150 peripheral blood samples (around 45 ophthalmopathy, 75 to 85 hyperthyroidism and approximately 17 progressor patients) is reported in the paper.

The TCR beta CDR3 regions were amplified from the RNA transcripts. For the first round of RT-PCR on the TCR CDR3, the HTBI primer set was used together with the Qiagen OneStep RT-PCR kit. Libraries were constructed in a second round of multiplex PCR, after which size selection and purification were carried out. Paired-end sequencing of the libraries was performed with 100 bp reads on an Illumina HiSeq2000. As for the original processing: Raw data were processed with SOAPnuke, discarding reads with adapters, uncalled bases, mean Phred below 15, or no exact constant-primer or identifier match. High-quality paired reads were merged with COPE v1.2.5, and unique nucleotide sequences were defined as clonotypes. Clonotypes were aligned to IMGT TRBV, TRBD and TRBJ reference segments using MiTCR v1.1. The analysis included only V-J combinations with a frequency above 0.0001, which together covered 99.2% of the repertoires. The TCS score was defined as the ratio of F50 (clonal expansion) to E x V (chaos), calculated using BLOSUM62-based TCRdist between CDR3 peptides within each V-J. Welch's t-statistics and random forest reduced 514 V-J features to roughly 13, which were used in a naive Bayes classifier (R e1071). The public reads were reprocessed in TCRdb via fastp at Q25 and MiXCR, keeping in-frame beta chains. Each entry is one CDR3 protein sequence, shown with its most common DNA and genes. These V and J calls are TCRdb output, not the study's own analysis. The sample table shows about 580,000 distinct CDR3 sequences, and approximately 15% are seen once. About 5.8% of the sample is taken by the ten largest.

As encoded in the germline V gene, CDR1 is KGHDR while CDR2 is SFDVKD. The CDR3 sequence holds 12 residues, the cysteine and phenylalanine included. Just the 36-base CDR3 DNA is kept, in frame starting at base 1. The germline ends are 3 bases apart after V is trimmed by 4 bases and J by 1 base. Concerning this clonotype: The antigen it recognizes is unknown. No qualities accompany the bases; no much larger clone lies one base away.

Results the study describes overall, beyond this receptor: Blood samples also contained most of the expanded thyroid clonotypes (frequency above 0.001), which suggests that blood repertoires may reflect thyroid immune responses. A 13 V-J signature model separated ophthalmopathy from stable hyperthyroidism, with about 88% sensitivity and about 81% specificity in cross-validation and 80%/75% in testing. In validation, the model predicted progression to ophthalmopathy with approximately 70% sensitivity and 72.22% specificity, a median of around 6.6 months before onset. No statistical method was used to fix the sample size in advance, and group allocation was not hidden from the investigators.

Hyperthyroidism patients were newly diagnosed, with disease duration under 2 months, and aged 18 to 65 years. The study excluded patients with uncontrolled infections, other autoimmune diseases, pregnancy or lactation. Diagnoses were established on the basis of clinical symptoms, serum thyroxine and TRAb, thyroid ultrasound, and orbital computed tomography. Blood from progressor patients was drawn when they were first diagnosed with hyperthyroidism, before any ophthalmopathy symptoms appeared. PBMCs were separated from under 12 ml of fresh peripheral blood using Ficoll-Paque density gradient centrifugation. Progressor patients were first diagnosed with Graves' hyperthyroidism and then developed ophthalmopathy during follow-up. Total RNA was extracted using Trizol reagent, and RNA quality was assessed on an Agilent 2100 Bioanalyzer.

Sequenced sample: blood. The chain joins TRBV24-1 to TRBJ1-2; no D gene is confidently identified. This clonotype was obtained from a woman aged 25 to 39 with Graves' hyperthyroidism that later progressed to Graves' ophthalmopathy. The CDR3 loop reads CATSDYNYGYTF. DNA sequence: TGTGCCACCAGTGACTATAACTATGGCTACACCTTC.